A single sample gave rise to the 24 T cell receptor beta chains below, sequenced in a study of CD8+CD57+ T cells in acquired aplastic anemia. TCR beta VDJ and CDR3 profiling used genomic DNA as template. TCRdb redid the calling of the reads with MiXCR, one entry per CDR3 protein. The data show roughly 500,000 distinct CDR3 sequences, more than 25% seen once. Patients who underwent sequencing had shown CD8+CD57+ cell expansion by flow cytometry. Sequenced sample: sorted CD4+, CD8+, or CD8+CD57+ T cells (not recorded which) from PBMCs. These receptors were collected from a human donor with aplastic anemia.

The rearrangement links TRBV10-3 to TRBJ1-2; D is undetermined. The CDR3 has 15 amino acids. The V gene's germline CDR1 is ENHRY and CDR2 SYGVKD. The V gene lost 10 bases and the J gene lost 2 bases, with 20 bases spanning the gap. CDR3 sequence: CASSFDSWANYGYTF. CDR3 in DNA: TGTGCCAGCAGCTTTGACTCCTGGGCAAACTATGGCTACACCTTC.

The V call is TRBV11-1, the J call TRBJ2-3; TRBD2 matches 16 bases. The ends lost 5 bases at V and 0 bases at J; junction bases unmatched: 11. The CDR3 length is 20 residues. Germline V CDR1 and CDR2: SGHAT, FQDESV (reference sequence). CDR3 bases: TGTGCCAGCAGCACTCCGGACGGGACTAGCGGGGGGGCCAGCACAGATACGCAGTATTTT. It yields the protein CASSTPDGTSGGASTDTQYF.

The table lists this clonotype with a few counts. CDR3 residues: CASSSSETYEQYF. For the CDR3, the DNA is TGCGCCAGCAGCTCTAGCGAAACCTACGAGCAGTACTTC. The genes are TRBV5-1 and TRBJ2-7; D possibly corresponds to TRBD2 (6 bases). Trimming stripped 3 bases from V and 2 bases from J, with 9 bases between. This CDR3 has 13 amino acids. Germline CDR1 and CDR2: SGHRS and YFSETQ.

In its sample, this clonotype was seen a few times. The chain combines TRBV2 with TRBJ1-2, with D unresolved. The V gene's germline CDR1 is SNHLY and CDR2 FYNNEI. The CDR3 length is 10 residues. The V end was cut by 7 bases, the J end by 7 bases, with 7 bases between. CDR3 nucleotide sequence: TGTGCCAGCACTGATGGTGGCTACACCTTC. This gives the protein CASTDGGYTF.

As to this clonotype: A read error may produce the germline difference seen at one junction end. The chain joins TRBV5-6 to TRBJ1-2, with D maybe TRBD1 (5 bases). This CDR3 has 15 residues. Germline-derived CDR1 and CDR2 are SGHDT and YYEEEE. The DNA for the CDR3 is TGTGCCGGCAGCTTTTTGGGTACCAGGGAAGGTGGCTACACCTTC. It yields the protein CAGSFLGTREGGYTF.

This clonotype showed up just a few times. The rearrangement links TRBV5-1 to TRBJ2-1; D remains ambiguous. Germline assignment: CDR1 SGHRS and CDR2 YFSETQ. Between the trimmed V and J ends, which lost 0 bases and 0 bases, there was a span of 13 bases. This CDR3 region has 17 residues. The CDR3 nucleotides are TGCGCCAGCAGCTTGGGGGTGTGGGATTACTCCTACAATGAGCAGTTCTTC. The encoded protein is CASSLGVWDYSYNEQFF.

The chain employs TRBV2 and TRBJ2-7; TRBD2 might be the D (5 bases). The CDR3 length is 12 residues. Germline V gene sequence: CDR1 SNHLY, CDR2 FYNNEI. Trimming took 7 bases from V and 1 from J, leaving 8 bases between them. The CDR3 region is CASTRTSYEQYF. CDR3 nucleotide sequence: TGTGCCAGCACGCGGACTTCCTACGAGCAGTACTTC.

The chain combines TRBV29-1 with TRBJ2-2; a weak D match, TRBD2 (7 bases). There are 12 residues in the CDR3. V was pared by 8 bases and J by 6 bases, with 13 bases between. CDR1 is SQVTM and CDR2 is ANQGSEA in the germline V gene. The DNA of the CDR3 is TGCAGCACCCTCGGGGGGCCCGGGGAGCTGTTTTTT. This encodes CSTLGGPGELFF.

The V call is TRBV12-3 or TRBV12-4, the J call TRBJ1-1; 11 bases agree with TRBD1. The CDR3 has 16 residues. V was clipped by 1 base and J by 5 bases; unmatched bases: 6. CDR3 sequence (DNA): TGTGCCAGCAGTTTAGACGGACAGGGGGCGCGTACTGAAGCTTTCTTT. This translates into CASSLDGQGARTEAFF.

This clonotype was picked up many times. The gene calls are TRBV7-9 and TRBJ1-2; D is undetermined. This CDR3 has 15 amino acids. Germline values: CDR1 SEHNR, CDR2 FQNEAQ (reference sequence). V lost 2 bases and J lost 5, with 15 bases in between. CDR3 coding DNA: TGTGCCAGCAGCTTAATTAATGAGGGCGGATATGGCTACACCTTC. Encoded protein: CASSLINEGGYGYTF. Variable domain in full (rest from reference TRBV7-9 and TRBJ1-2): DTGVSQNPRHKITKRGQNVTFRCDPISEHNRLYWYRQTLGQGPEFLTYFQNEAQLEKSRLLSDRFSAERPKGSFSTLEIQRTEQGDSAMYLCASSLINEGGYGYTFGSGTRLTVV.

The gene calls are TRBV7-9 and TRBJ2-5; 7 bases fit TRBD2. The V gene end was trimmed by 7 bases and the J gene end by 5 bases; junction bases not matched to a gene: 4. The CDR3 is 12 amino acids. Germline V gene lookup returns CDR1 SEHNR and CDR2 FQNEAQ (reference sequence). The DNA of the CDR3 is TGTGCCAGCAACCCCGGGGGGGAGACCCAGTACTTC. This encodes CASNPGGETQYF.

This clonotype was counted a few times. The V gene is TRBV18, the J gene TRBJ1-3, with 10 bases fitting TRBD1. From germline, CDR1 is KGHSH and CDR2 LQKENI. This CDR3 has 17 residues. After removal of 0 bases from V and 4 bases from J, the junction contained 6 bases not matched to a gene. The CDR3 spells CASSPPIGTGVGNTIYF. The CDR3 DNA reads as TGTGCCAGCTCACCACCTATCGGGACAGGGGTCGGAAACACCATATATTTT. Full variable domain (remainder filled in from reference TRBV18 and TRBJ1-3): NAGVMQNPRHLVRRRGQEARLRCSPMKGHSHVYWYRQLPEEGLKFMVYLQKENIIDESGMPKERFSAEFPKEGPSILRIQQVVRGDSAAYFCASSPPIGTGVGNTIYFGEGSWLTVV.

The sample holds many counts of this clonotype. The chain has TRBV4-1 and TRBJ2-5; 8 bases agree with TRBD2. The CDR3 extends over 14 amino acids. CDR1 and CDR2 (germline): MGHRA, YSYEKL. V gave up 1 base and J gave up 6 bases; unmatched junction bases: 4. The CDR3 DNA sequence: TGCGCCAGCAGCCAAGCGGGAGGGCCACAGACCCAGTACTTC. Its protein product is CASSQAGGPQTQYF.

The sample holds many counts of this clonotype. The chain links TRBV7-8 to TRBJ1-5, with 8 nucleotides matching TRBD1. Trimming took 5 bases from V and 3 from J; bases not matched to a gene: 6. Germline loops: CDR1 SGHVS, CDR2 FQNEAQ. This CDR3 contains 15 residues. CDR3 coding DNA: TGTGCCAGCAGCGGACAGGGTGCGGTCAATCAGCCCCAGCATTTT. This sequence encodes CASSGQGAVNQPQHF.

This clonotype was picked up a small number of times. The CDR3 region is CASSEANFQPQHF. CDR3 nucleotide sequence: TGTGCCAGCAGTGAAGCGAATTTTCAGCCCCAGCATTTT. The V gene is TRBV6-1, the J gene TRBJ1-5; D is unresolved. CDR1 and CDR2 (germline): MNHNS, SASEGT. V gave up 0 bases and J gave up 6 bases, with 6 bases separating them. This CDR3 spans 13 amino acids.

The DNA of the CDR3 is TGTGCCAGCAGCTTTCTTGCAACTAATGAAAAACTGTTTTTT. Its translation: CASSFLATNEKLFF. The V gene is TRBV7-9, the J gene TRBJ1-4, with D hard to call. The V end lost 3 bases, the J end lost 0 bases, and 5 bases lay between the germline ends. This CDR3 is 14 amino acids long. Germline loops: CDR1 SEHNR, CDR2 FQNEAQ (reference sequence).

This clonotype was counted a few times. The genes are TRBV2 and TRBJ1-5, with 8 bases matching TRBD1. Germline trimming cut 6 bases from V and 7 bases from J; bases unmatched to any gene: 5. Germline assignment: CDR1 SNHLY and CDR2 FYNNEI. The CDR3 loop spans 13 amino acids. CDR3 in DNA: TGTGCCAGCAGACCTACAGGGGGACAGCCCCAGCATTTT. Amino acid sequence: CASRPTGGQPQHF.

The chain joins TRBV7-2 to TRBJ2-7; D is undetermined. The CDR3 runs 17 residues. Looked up from germline, CDR1 is SGHTA and CDR2 is FQGNSA. The V end lost 1 base, the J end lost 1 base, and 17 bases lay between the germline ends. CDR3 in amino acids: CASSLVLAGAQSYEQYF. The CDR3 DNA is TGTGCCAGCAGCTTAGTGCTCGCAGGAGCACAATCCTACGAGCAGTACTTC.

Concerning this clonotype: An end of the junction does not agree with germline; a read error may underlie this. This chain links TRBV2 with TRBJ1-2; TRBD1 matches at 7 bases. The CDR3 sequence is 14 residues long. Germline V gene sequence: CDR1 SNHLY, CDR2 FYNNEI. CDR3 sequence reads: CPSNPIQGKERYTF. Written as DNA, the CDR3 is TGTCCCAGCAACCCTATACAGGGGAAGGAACGCTACACCTTC.

This clonotype was seen at least ten times. This chain connects TRBV15 to TRBJ2-7, with D hard to call. This CDR3 contains 15 residues. The V end lost 0 bases, the J end lost 0 bases, and 9 bases lay between the germline ends. Germline CDR1 is LNHNV and CDR2 is YYDKDF (reference sequence). CDR3 sequence reads: CATSRDQYSSYEQYF. Here the CDR3 DNA reads TGTGCCACCAGCAGAGATCAGTACAGCTCCTACGAGCAGTACTTC.

This clonotype was detected once. The gene calls are TRBV19 and TRBJ1-5; D gene uncertain. This CDR3 contains 15 residues. V lost 3 bases to trimming and J lost 2 bases, with 11 bases between them. CDR1 LNHDA and CDR2 SQIVND come from the germline V gene (reference sequence). CDR3 protein: CASSMVRIRNQPQHF. CDR3 coding DNA: TGTGCCAGTAGTATGGTGCGGATACGCAATCAGCCCCAGCATTTT.

This clonotype turned up a few times. The V and J genes are TRBV6-1 and TRBJ1-5; unclear D gene. Germline assignment: CDR1 MNHNS and CDR2 SASEGT. Deletions cut 6 bases from V and 2 bases from J, with 11 bases between. CDR3 length equals 14 residues. DNA for the CDR3: TGTGCCAGCAGCATCAATGGTGGCAATCAGCCCCAGCATTTT. Its protein product is CASSINGGNQPQHF.

There are a few counts of this clonotype. The rearrangement joins TRBV5-1 to TRBJ1-1; D is uncertain. CDR1 SGHRS and CDR2 YFSETQ come from the germline V gene. The CDR3 totals 17 residues. The V gene lost 1 base and the J gene lost 1 base, with 17 bases spanning the gap. The CDR3 DNA sequence: TGCGCCAGCAGCTTGTATCTACTCGTAGCAGGGAACACTGAAGCTTTCTTT. It codes for CASSLYLLVAGNTEAFF. Full variable domain (rest looked up from reference TRBV5-1 and TRBJ1-1): KAGVTQTPRYLIKTRGQQVTLSCSPISGHRSVSWYQQTPGQGLQFLFEYFSETQRNKGNFPGRFSGRQFSNSRSEMNVSTLELGDSALYLCASSLYLLVAGNTEAFFGQGTRLTVV.

There are many counts of this clonotype. This chain connects TRBV7-3 to TRBJ2-1, with TRBD2 matching 9 bases. The V segment lost 2 bases and the J segment 4 bases; nucleotides outside the gene matches: 3. Germline V CDR1 and CDR2: SGHTA, FQGTGA. This CDR3 spans 15 amino acids. The CDR3 DNA follows: TGTGCCAGCAGCTTAGGTCTAGCGGGATACAATGAGCAGTTCTTC. Translated, it gives CASSLGLAGYNEQFF.